Shown below are 18 T cell receptor beta chains from a single sample sequenced in a study of brain T cells in children with intractable seizures. The data were produced by immunoSEQ multiplex PCR, yet TCRdb's version contains in-frame clones alone and is incomplete. The table has just under 65,000 clones, about 96% seen once; the top ten hold 0.35% to 0.4%. Here the sequenced sample was peripheral blood, taken at surgery. The source of these receptors is a boy in the first two years of life with focal cortical dysplasia and intractable seizures.

The chain combines TRBV7-6 with TRBJ1-2, with D perhaps TRBD1 (6 bases). Per germline, CDR1 SGHVS and CDR2 FNYEAQ. Trimming pared 2 bases from V and 0 bases from J, leaving 19 bases between. CDR3 length: 18 residues. CDR3 sequence reads: CASSLTRGLLHPNYGYTF. DNA for the CDR3: TGTGCCAGCAGCTTAACCAGGGGTCTACTACACCCTAACTATGGCTACACCTTC.

This chain uses TRBV5-5 with TRBJ1-2, with D unresolved. Looked up from germline, CDR1 is SGHKS and CDR2 is YYEKEE (reference sequence). The V and J ends lost 0 bases and 5 bases respectively, with 8 bases between them. This CDR3 is 13 amino acids long. CDR3 nucleotides: TGTGCCAGCAGCTTGGTTGCGTCGTATGGCTACACCTTC. Encoded protein: CASSLVASYGYTF.

The chain has TRBV7-2 and TRBJ2-3, with D uncertain. The length of the CDR3 is 13 residues. Germline V lookup: CDR1 SGHTA, CDR2 FQGNSA. Trimming took off 3 bases at V and 2 bases at J, with 6 bases between the two ends. The CDR3 sequence is CASSFYPTDTQYF. CDR3 DNA sequence: TGTGCCAGCAGCTTTTACCCCACAGATACGCAGTATTTT.

A few counts support this clone. The chain links TRBV28 to TRBJ1-2; the D gene is possibly TRBD1 (6 bases). Germline CDR1 is MDHEN and CDR2 is SYDVKM. The CDR3 contains 14 residues. Trimming stripped 5 bases from V and 2 bases from J, with 12 bases between. Here the CDR3 DNA reads TGTGCCAGCAGTGCACCGGGACAAAACTATGGCTACACCTTC. Amino acids: CASSAPGQNYGYTF.

This sequence joins TRBV4-2 and TRBJ1-2, with D perhaps matching TRBD1 (6 bases). CDR1 is LGHNA, CDR2 YNFKEQ, per germline. V was clipped by 4 bases and J by 3 bases, with 15 bases between them. The CDR3 is 15 residues long. For the CDR3, the DNA is TGTGCCAGCAGCCCATTGGACAGAGACGACTATGGCTACACCTTC. It codes for CASSPLDRDDYGYTF.

CDR3 in amino acids: CASSLVPLAGAGYNEQFF. In nucleotides, the CDR3 is TGTGCCAGCAGCTTAGTCCCTTTGGCGGGAGCGGGCTATAATGAGCAGTTCTTC. The V call is TRBV7-6, the J call TRBJ2-1; 7 bases are a match to TRBD2. CDR3 length: 18 residues. In germline, CDR1 is SGHVS, CDR2 FNYEAQ. With V trimmed by 1 base and J by 7 bases, 16 bases remained unmatched.

V and J are TRBV4-1 and TRBJ2-7; D is perhaps TRBD1 (5 bases). Germline CDR1 MGHRA, CDR2 YSYEKL. The CDR3 runs 15 residues. The V and J ends lost 1 base and 0 bases respectively, with 10 bases between them. The CDR3 nucleotides read TGCGCCAGCAGCCAAGGGACATATAGCTCCTACGAGCAGTACTTC. Residues: CASSQGTYSSYEQYF.

This clone showed up just once. The chain is built from TRBV27 and TRBJ2-7; possible D gene TRBD1, 5 bases. V shed 8 bases and J shed 2 bases, with 19 bases lying between them. In germline, CDR1 is MNHEY, CDR2 SMNVEV (reference sequence). This CDR3 has 15 residues. CDR3 DNA sequence: TGTGCCAGCTGGAATAGCAGGGCTCGTACCTACGAGCAGTACTTC. Amino acids: CASWNSRARTYEQYF.

The chain carries TRBV7-9 and TRBJ2-5, with D perhaps matching TRBD2 (6 bases). From germline, CDR1 is SEHNR and CDR2 FQNEAQ (reference sequence). The germline V and J ends were trimmed by 5 bases and 2 bases, with 24 bases remaining between them. The CDR3 spans 18 residues. The chain's CDR3 is CASSAQARLAGNQETQYF. CDR3 bases: TGTGCCAGCAGCGCCCAGGCCCGACTGGCGGGGAATCAAGAGACCCAGTACTTC.

V is TRBV13 and J is TRBJ1-4; no reliable D call. V was shortened by 8 bases and J by 5 bases, with 15 bases between the two germline ends. The CDR3 sequence is 14 residues long. The V gene's germline CDR1 is PRHDT and CDR2 FYEKMQ (reference sequence). The CDR3: CASGRAGGNEKLFF. CDR3 nucleotides: TGTGCCAGCGGGAGGGCAGGCGGGAATGAAAAACTGTTTTTT.

The chain employs TRBV10-2 and TRBJ2-1; 9 positions agree with TRBD2. After removal of 6 bases from V and 7 bases from J, the junction contained 7 bases not matched to a gene. The germline V gene encodes CDR1 WSHSY and CDR2 SAAADI. CDR3 size: 14 residues. CDR3 nucleotide sequence: TGCGCCAGCAGAGCGGGGGGACTGGGTAATGAGCAGTTCTTC. Translated, it gives CASRAGGLGNEQFF.

The V and J genes are TRBV3-1 (or the pseudogene TRBV3-2) and TRBJ1-2, with TRBD1 identical over 7 bases. The V gene's germline CDR1 is LGHDT and CDR2 YNNKEL (reference sequence). The V gene end was trimmed by 0 bases and the J gene end by 4 bases; junction bases not matched to a gene: 11. This CDR3 is 17 amino acids long. The CDR3 coding sequence is TGTGCCAGCAGCCAAGACCGCTGGGACAGTCGGATCTATGGCTACACCTTC. Encoded protein: CASSQDRWDSRIYGYTF.

V and J are TRBV7-3 and TRBJ2-2; D not resolved. The CDR3 loop spans 16 amino acids. CDR1 is SGHTA and CDR2 is FQGTGA in the germline V gene. Trimming removed 2 bases at V and 4 bases at J, with 14 bases between. The CDR3, as DNA: TGTGCCAGCAGCTTACGTGGCAGTGGTCTCACCGGGGAGCTGTTTTTT. Its protein is CASSLRGSGLTGELFF.

The chain employs TRBV29-1 and TRBJ2-7; 8 bases match TRBD1. CDR1 and CDR2 (germline): SQVTM, ANQGSEA. The CDR3 consists of 12 residues. The J segment lost 4 bases and the V segment lost 7 bases, leaving 6 bases of the junction unmatched. CDR3 sequence reads: CSARGHGYEQYF. The CDR3 region has the DNA TGCAGCGCCAGGGGGCATGGGTACGAGCAGTACTTC.

This chain connects TRBV2 to TRBJ2-7; D tentatively reads TRBD1 or TRBD2 (6 bases each). The germline V gene has CDR1 SNHLY and CDR2 FYNNEI. Trimming pared 4 bases from V and 7 bases from J, leaving 14 bases between. The CDR3 contains 13 residues. CDR3 amino acids: CASSVGGSGEQYF. CDR3 coding DNA: TGTGCCAGCAGTGTGGGGGGCAGTGGGGAGCAGTACTTC.

The rearrangement links TRBV28 to TRBJ1-1; 7 nucleotides align to TRBD1. V dropped 6 bases and J dropped 0; count of bases not matched to a gene: 10. The CDR3 extends over 16 amino acids. From germline, CDR1 is MDHEN and CDR2 SYDVKM. The DNA for the CDR3 is TGTGCCAGCAGCCCCGGGACAGCCTACCTGAACACTGAAGCTTTCTTT. It translates to CASSPGTAYLNTEAFF.

V gene TRBV14 combines with J gene TRBJ2-5; D is unclear. In germline, CDR1 is SGHDN, CDR2 FVKESK. V was clipped by 4 bases and J by 4 bases, with 4 bases between them. The CDR3 spans 11 residues. The CDR3 DNA sequence: TGTGCCAGCAGCCGACGAGAGACCCAGTACTTC. This sequence encodes CASSRRETQYF.

The chain carries TRBV18 and TRBJ1-1; TRBD1 aligns across 9 bases. The CDR3 has 19 residues. In germline, CDR1 is KGHSH, CDR2 LQKENI. The trim removed 4 bases at V and 2 bases at J, leaving 17 bases unmatched. The CDR3, as DNA: TGTGCCAGCTCACGAATCCGGGACAGGGCCCCTTCTATCAACACTGAAGCTTTCTTT. It encodes CASSRIRDRAPSINTEAFF.